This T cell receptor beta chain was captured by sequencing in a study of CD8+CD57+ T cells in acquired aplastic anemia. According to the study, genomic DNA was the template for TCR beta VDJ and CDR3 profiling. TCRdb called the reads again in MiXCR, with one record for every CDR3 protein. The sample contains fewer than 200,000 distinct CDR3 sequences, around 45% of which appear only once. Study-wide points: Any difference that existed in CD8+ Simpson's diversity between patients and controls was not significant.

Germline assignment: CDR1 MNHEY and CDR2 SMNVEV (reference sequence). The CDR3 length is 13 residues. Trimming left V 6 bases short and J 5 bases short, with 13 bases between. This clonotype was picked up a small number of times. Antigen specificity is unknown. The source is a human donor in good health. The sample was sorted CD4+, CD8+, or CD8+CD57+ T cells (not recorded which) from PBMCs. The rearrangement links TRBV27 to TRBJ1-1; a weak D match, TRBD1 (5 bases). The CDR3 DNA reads TGTGCCAGCAGCCATCGGCGGGGGACTGAAGCTTTCTTT. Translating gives CASSHRRGTEAFF.